This TCR beta chain is drawn from a study of CD8 T cells in ankylosing spondylitis. General study results and limits: Reportedly, disease-linked clones are significantly enriched in ankylosing spondylitis patients' matched synovial fluid. Ankylosing spondylitis blood appeared to be characterized by a TCR beta motif of several highly homologous variants. The authors found the disease-linked clones to be CD8+ and relatively rare in peripheral blood.

The sample holds many counts of this clonotype. Its cognate antigen is unknown. V shed 0 bases and J shed 10 bases, with 13 bases lying between them. This CDR3 has 13 residues. Germline CDR1 is SGHRS and CDR2 is YFSETQ. TCRdb ran MiXCR on the 5' RACE reads and lists one entry per CDR3 protein. The sample includes more than 150,000 distinct CDR3 sequences, 15% to 20% seen only once; the top ten take roughly 4.5%. The sequence came from a male donor aged 10-29 years with ankylosing spondylitis or in good health (not recorded which). The sample was blood, either unsorted or a sorted T cell fraction (not recorded which). V and J are TRBV5-1 and TRBJ1-1; tentative D call: TRBD1 (6 bases). CDR3 sequence (DNA): TGCGCCAGCAGCTTGGGAGGGGGAGAAGGAGCTTTCTTT. Translating gives CASSLGGGEGAFF.